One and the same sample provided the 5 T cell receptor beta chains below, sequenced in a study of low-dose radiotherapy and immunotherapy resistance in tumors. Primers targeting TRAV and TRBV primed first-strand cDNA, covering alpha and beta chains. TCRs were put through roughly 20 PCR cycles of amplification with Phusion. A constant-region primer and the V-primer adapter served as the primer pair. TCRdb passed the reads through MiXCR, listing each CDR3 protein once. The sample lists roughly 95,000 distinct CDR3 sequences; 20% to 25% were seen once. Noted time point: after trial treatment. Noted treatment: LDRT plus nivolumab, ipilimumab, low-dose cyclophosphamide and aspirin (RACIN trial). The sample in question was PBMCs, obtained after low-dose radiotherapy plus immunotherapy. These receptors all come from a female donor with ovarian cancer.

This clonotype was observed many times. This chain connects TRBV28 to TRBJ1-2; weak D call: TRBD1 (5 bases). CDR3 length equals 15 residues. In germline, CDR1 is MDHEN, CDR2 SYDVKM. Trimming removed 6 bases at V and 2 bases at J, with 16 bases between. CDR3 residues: CASSSPRGTNYGYTF. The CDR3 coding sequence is TGTGCCAGCAGCTCACCTCGGGGGACCAACTATGGCTACACCTTC.

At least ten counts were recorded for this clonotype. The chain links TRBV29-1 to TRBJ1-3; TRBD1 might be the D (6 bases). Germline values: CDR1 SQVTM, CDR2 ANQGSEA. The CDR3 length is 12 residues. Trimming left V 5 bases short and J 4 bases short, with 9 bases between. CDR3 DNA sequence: TGCAGCGTTCTGGGGGCGGGAAACACCATATATTTT. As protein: CSVLGAGNTIYF.

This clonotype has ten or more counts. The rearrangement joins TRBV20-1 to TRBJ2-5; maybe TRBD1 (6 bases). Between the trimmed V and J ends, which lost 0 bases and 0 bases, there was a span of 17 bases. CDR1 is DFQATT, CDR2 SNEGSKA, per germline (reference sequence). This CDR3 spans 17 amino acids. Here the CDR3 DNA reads TGCAGTGCTAGAGAACGTCTGCCCAGGGGCTACCAAGAGACCCAGTACTTC. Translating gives CSARERLPRGYQETQYF.

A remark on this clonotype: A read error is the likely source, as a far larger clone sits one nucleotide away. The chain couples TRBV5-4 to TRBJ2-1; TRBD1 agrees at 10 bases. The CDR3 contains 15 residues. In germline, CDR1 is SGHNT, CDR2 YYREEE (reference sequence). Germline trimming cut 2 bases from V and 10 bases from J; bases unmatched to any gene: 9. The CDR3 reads CASSFPGQGTYEQFF. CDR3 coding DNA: TGTGCCAGCAGCTTCCCGGGACAGGGGACCTACGAGCAGTTCTTC.

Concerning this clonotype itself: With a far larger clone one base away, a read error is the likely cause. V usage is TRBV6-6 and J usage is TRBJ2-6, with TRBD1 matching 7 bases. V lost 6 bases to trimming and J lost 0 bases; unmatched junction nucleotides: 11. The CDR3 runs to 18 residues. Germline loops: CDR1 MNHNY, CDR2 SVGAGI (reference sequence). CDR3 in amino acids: CASRAIGTALSGANVLTF. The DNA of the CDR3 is TGTGCCAGCAGAGCTATCGGGACAGCCCTCTCTGGGGCCAACGTCCTGACTTTC.